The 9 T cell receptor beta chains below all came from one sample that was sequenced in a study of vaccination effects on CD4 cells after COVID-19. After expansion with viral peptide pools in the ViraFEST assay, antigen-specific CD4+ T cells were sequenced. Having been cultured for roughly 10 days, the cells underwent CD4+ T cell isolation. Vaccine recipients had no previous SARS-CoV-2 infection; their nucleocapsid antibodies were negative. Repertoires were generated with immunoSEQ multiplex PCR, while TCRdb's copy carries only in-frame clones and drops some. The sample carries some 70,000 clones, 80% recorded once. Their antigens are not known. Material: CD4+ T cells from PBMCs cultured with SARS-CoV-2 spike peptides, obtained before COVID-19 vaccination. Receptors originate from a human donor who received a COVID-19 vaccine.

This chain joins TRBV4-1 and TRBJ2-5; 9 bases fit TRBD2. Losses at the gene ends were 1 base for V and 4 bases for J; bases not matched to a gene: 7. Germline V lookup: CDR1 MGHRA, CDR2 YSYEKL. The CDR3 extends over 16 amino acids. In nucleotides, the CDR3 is TGCGCCAGCAGCCAAGGGAAGCGGGGGGCGGGAGAGACCCAGTACTTC. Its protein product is CASSQGKRGAGETQYF.

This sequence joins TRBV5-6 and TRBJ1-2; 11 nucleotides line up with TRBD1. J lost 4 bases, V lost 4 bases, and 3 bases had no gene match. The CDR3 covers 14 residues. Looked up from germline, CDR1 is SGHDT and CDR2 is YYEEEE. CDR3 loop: CASSVDRGLYGYTF. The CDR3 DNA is TGTGCCAGCAGCGTGGACAGGGGGCTCTATGGCTACACCTTC.

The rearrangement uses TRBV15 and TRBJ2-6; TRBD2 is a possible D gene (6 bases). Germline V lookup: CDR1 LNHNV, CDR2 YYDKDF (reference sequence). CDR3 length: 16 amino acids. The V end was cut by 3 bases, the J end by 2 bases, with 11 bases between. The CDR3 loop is CATSRGTGAGANVLTF. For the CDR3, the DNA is TGTGCCACCAGCAGGGGAACGGGGGCTGGGGCCAACGTCCTGACTTTC.

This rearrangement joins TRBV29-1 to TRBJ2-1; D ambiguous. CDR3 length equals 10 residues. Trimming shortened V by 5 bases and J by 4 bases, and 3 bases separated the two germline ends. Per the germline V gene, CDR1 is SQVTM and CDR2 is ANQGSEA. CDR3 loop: CSVRYNEQFF. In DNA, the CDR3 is TGCAGCGTTAGGTACAATGAGCAGTTCTTC.

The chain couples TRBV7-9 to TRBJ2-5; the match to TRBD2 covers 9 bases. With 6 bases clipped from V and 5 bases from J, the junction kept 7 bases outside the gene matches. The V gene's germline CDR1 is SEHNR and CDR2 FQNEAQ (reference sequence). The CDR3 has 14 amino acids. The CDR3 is CASRGAGGGETQYF. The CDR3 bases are TGTGCCAGCAGGGGAGCGGGGGGAGGGGAGACCCAGTACTTC.

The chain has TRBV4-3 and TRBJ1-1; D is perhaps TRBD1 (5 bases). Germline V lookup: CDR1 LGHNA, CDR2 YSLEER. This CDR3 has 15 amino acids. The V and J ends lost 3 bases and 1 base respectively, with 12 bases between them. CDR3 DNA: TGCGCCAGCAGCCAGTCGGGGGGGTCGAACACTGAAGCTTTCTTT. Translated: CASSQSGGSNTEAFF.

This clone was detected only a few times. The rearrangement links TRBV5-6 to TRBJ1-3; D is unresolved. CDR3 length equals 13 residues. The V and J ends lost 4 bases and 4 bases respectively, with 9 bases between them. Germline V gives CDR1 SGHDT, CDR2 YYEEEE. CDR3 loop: CASSTTTGNTIYF. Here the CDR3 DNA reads TGTGCCAGCAGCACGACGACAGGAAACACCATATATTTT.

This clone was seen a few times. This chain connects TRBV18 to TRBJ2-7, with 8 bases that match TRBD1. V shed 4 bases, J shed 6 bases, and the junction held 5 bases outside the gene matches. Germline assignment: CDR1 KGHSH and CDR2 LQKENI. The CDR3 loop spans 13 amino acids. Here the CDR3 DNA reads TGTGCCAGCTCACGGACAGGGATCGGCGAGCAGTACGTC. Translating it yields CASSRTGIGEQYV.

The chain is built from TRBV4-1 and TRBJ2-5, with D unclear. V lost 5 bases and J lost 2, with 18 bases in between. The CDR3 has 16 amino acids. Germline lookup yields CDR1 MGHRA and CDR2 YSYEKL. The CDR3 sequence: CASSKTQGPPQETQYF. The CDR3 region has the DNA TGCGCCAGCAGCAAGACTCAAGGACCTCCTCAAGAGACCCAGTACTTC.